Each of the 2 T cell receptor beta chains below was sequenced from the same sample in a study of cytomegalovirus exposure and HLA in healthy donors. With 60 Vbeta and 13 Jbeta primers, the PCR was carried out. Assay: immunoSEQ multiplex PCR; the TCRdb copy retains only in-frame clones and omits some. The profile covers some 160,000 clones, with 85% appearing a single time and about 2.7% taken by the ten largest. The sample consisted of PBMCs. The receptors originated from a man aged 25 to 40 in good health and CMV-seropositive.

The gene calls are TRBV5-1 and TRBJ2-1, with 16 bases matching TRBD2. This CDR3 has 17 residues. From germline, CDR1 is SGHRS and CDR2 YFSETQ. V trimming: 1 base; J trimming: 9 bases; junction bases outside the gene matches: 7. The CDR3 protein is CASSLKGLAGGQGEQFF. For the CDR3, the DNA is TGCGCCAGCAGCTTGAAGGGACTAGCGGGAGGGCAGGGTGAGCAGTTCTTC.

V and J are TRBV28 and TRBJ1-5, with TRBD1 identical over 9 bases. The V segment lost 3 bases and the J segment 3 bases; nucleotides outside the gene matches: 6. CDR3 length equals 16 residues. Per germline, CDR1 MDHEN and CDR2 SYDVKM. The CDR3 nucleotides read TGTGCCAGCAGTTTCCCGGGACAGGGAACCAATCAGCCCCAGCATTTT. Protein sequence: CASSFPGQGTNQPQHF.